These 5 T cell receptor beta chains came from one sample sequenced in a study of blood T cell repertoires in COVID-19. Sequencing was performed with immunoSEQ multiplex PCR; in TCRdb, only in-frame clones are kept and a portion is missing. The table records 100,000 to 150,000 clones, 75% to 90% of them present only once. What was sequenced was peripheral blood. These receptors were collected from a woman aged 80 or older with COVID-19, enrolled during active disease.

This chain joins TRBV15 and TRBJ1-1; D not certain. The CDR3 loop spans 12 amino acids. Germline CDR1 is LNHNV and CDR2 is YYDKDF (reference sequence). V dropped 0 bases and J dropped 5 bases, with 4 bases sitting between them. In nucleotides, the CDR3 is TGTGCCACCAGCAGAGATCATACTGAAGCTTTCTTT. Encoded protein: CATSRDHTEAFF.

The chain joins TRBV5-6 to TRBJ2-3; D is possibly TRBD2 (6 bases). V dropped 4 bases and J dropped 2 bases, with 17 bases sitting between them. This CDR3 is 16 amino acids long. Germline V gives CDR1 SGHDT, CDR2 YYEEEE. The CDR3 DNA follows: TGTGCCAGCAGCCATTCCCGGCTAGCGAACACAGATACGCAGTATTTT. Its translation is CASSHSRLANTDTQYF.

This clone appeared a single time. V usage is TRBV6-2 or TRBV6-3 and J usage is TRBJ2-7, with TRBD1 matching 9 bases. Germline V CDR1 and CDR2: MNHEY, SVGEGT. The CDR3 spans 15 residues. The V and J ends lost 6 bases and 5 bases, in that order; junction bases with no gene match: 11. The CDR3 loop reads CASSLTSGTGNEQYF. For the CDR3, the DNA is TGTGCCAGCAGCCTAACCTCCGGGACAGGGAACGAGCAGTACTTC.

The chain carries TRBV20-1 and TRBJ2-7, with D unclear. Trimming cost V 4 bases and J 3 bases, with 7 bases left between them. This CDR3 region has 11 residues. Germline values: CDR1 DFQATT, CDR2 SNEGSKA (reference sequence). CDR3 region: CSATVNYEQYF. CDR3 sequence (DNA): TGCAGTGCTACCGTTAACTACGAGCAGTACTTC.

This clone was detected once. The chain has TRBV7-9 and TRBJ1-2; 7 bases are a match to TRBD1. V lost 3 bases and J lost 3; bases outside the gene matches: 1. Germline assignment: CDR1 SEHNR and CDR2 FQNEAQ (reference sequence). The CDR3 loop spans 13 amino acids. DNA for the CDR3: TGTGCCAGCAGCTTTACAGGGGACTATGGCTACACCTTC. It is translated as CASSFTGDYGYTF.